Described below is a single TCR beta chain sequence and its context. Clones were read by immunoSEQ multiplex PCR, and TCRdb kept only the in-frame ones, dropping some. The data hold hundreds of thousands of clones, with around 83% observed a single time. This sample is part of a study of blood T cell repertoires in COVID-19. In the study overall: Researchers got acute and convalescent COVID-19 samples from the United States, Italy and Spain. Nucleic acid was either cDNA or gDNA, and it came from T cells, B-cell-depleted T cells, or PBMCs.

With 5 bases removed from V and 7 bases from J, the gap between germline ends came to 14 bases. CDR3 length equals 13 residues. The germline gives CDR1 MDHEN, CDR2 SYDVKM. The source of this sequence is a woman aged 55 to 70 with active or convalescent COVID-19. Sequenced: peripheral blood. The chain uses TRBV28 and TRBJ1-2, with D maybe TRBD1 (6 bases). CDR3 loop: CASSNGRGGGYTF. CDR3 nucleotides: TGTGCCAGCAGTAACGGGAGGGGGGGTGGCTACACCTTC.